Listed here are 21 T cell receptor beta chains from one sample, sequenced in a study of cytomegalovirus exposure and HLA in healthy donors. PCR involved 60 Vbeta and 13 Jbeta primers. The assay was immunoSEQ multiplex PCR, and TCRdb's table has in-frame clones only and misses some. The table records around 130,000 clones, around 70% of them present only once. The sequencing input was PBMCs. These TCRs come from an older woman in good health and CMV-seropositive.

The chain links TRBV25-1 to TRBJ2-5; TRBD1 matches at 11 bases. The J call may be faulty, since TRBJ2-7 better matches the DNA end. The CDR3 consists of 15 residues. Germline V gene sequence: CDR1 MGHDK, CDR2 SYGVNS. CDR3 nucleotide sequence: TGTGCCAGCAGTGTCGGACAGGGGGCCTCCTACGAGCAGTACTTC. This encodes CASSVGQGASYEQYF.

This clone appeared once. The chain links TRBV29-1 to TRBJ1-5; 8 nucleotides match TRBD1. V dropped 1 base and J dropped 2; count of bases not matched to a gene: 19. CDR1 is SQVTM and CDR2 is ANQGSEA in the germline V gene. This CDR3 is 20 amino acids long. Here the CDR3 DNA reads TGCAGCGTTGAAGGAGATGTAGGTTCCAGGGGGCGCGGTGGCAATCAGCCCCAGCATTTT. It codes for CSVEGDVGSRGRGGNQPQHF.

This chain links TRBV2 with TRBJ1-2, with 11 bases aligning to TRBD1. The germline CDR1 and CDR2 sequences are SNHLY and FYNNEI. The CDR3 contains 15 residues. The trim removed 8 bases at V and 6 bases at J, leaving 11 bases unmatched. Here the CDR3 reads CASLRDRGTVNGYTF. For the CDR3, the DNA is TGTGCCAGCCTAAGGGACAGGGGGACGGTAAATGGCTACACCTTC.

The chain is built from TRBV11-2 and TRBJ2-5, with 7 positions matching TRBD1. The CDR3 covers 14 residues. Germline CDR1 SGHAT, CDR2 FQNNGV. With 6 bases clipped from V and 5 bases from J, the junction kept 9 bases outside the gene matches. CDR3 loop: CASRTMTGLETQYF. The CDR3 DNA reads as TGTGCCAGCAGAACTATGACAGGGCTGGAGACCCAGTACTTC.

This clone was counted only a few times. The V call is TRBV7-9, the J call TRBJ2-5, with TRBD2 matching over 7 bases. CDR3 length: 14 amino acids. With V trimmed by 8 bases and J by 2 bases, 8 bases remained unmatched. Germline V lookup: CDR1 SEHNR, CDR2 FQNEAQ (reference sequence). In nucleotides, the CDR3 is TGTGCCAGCGCCATGGGGGGGGGTCAAGAGACCCAGTACTTC. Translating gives CASAMGGGQETQYF.

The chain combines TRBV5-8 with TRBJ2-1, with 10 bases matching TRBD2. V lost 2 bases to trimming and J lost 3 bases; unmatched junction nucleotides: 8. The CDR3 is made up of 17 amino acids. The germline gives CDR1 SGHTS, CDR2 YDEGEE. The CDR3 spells CASSFPGTSGDYNEQFF. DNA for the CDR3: TGTGCCAGCAGCTTTCCGGGAACTAGCGGGGACTACAATGAGCAGTTCTTC.

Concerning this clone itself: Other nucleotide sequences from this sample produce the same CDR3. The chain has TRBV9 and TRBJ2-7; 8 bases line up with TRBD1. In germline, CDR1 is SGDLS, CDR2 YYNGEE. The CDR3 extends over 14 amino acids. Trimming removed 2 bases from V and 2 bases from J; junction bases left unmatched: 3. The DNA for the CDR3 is TGTGCCAGCAGCGTTGGGACAGGCGCCTACGAGCAGTACTTC. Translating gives CASSVGTGAYEQYF.

Here the CDR3 reads CASSPGTRYNEQFF. CDR3 coding DNA: TGTGCCAGCAGCCCCGGGACACGCTACAATGAGCAGTTCTTC. The chain combines TRBV6-4 with TRBJ2-1; D perhaps matches TRBD1 (6 bases). This CDR3 comprises 14 residues. Germline-derived CDR1 and CDR2 are MRHNA and SNTAGT. V was trimmed by 6 bases and J by 3 bases, leaving 12 bases between them.

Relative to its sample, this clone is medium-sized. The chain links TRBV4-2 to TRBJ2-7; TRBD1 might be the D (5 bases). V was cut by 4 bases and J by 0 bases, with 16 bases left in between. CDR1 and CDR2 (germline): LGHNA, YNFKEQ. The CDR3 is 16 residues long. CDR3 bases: TGTGCCAGCAGCCGACTTCAGGGTCCAAGCTCCTACGAGCAGTACTTC. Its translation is CASSRLQGPSSYEQYF.

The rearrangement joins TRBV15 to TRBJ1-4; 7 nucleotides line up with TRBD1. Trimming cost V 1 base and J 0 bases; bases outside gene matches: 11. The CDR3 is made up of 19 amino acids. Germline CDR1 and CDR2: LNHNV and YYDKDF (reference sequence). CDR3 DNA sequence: TGTGCCACCAGCAGAGGACAGGGAGACACCCTCACAACTAATGAAAAACTGTTTTTT. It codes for CATSRGQGDTLTTNEKLFF.

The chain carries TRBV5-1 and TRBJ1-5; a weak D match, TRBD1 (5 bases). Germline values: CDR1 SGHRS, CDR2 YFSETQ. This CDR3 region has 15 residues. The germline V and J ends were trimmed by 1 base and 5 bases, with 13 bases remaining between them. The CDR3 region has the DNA TGCGCCAGCAGCTTGATAACAGGCCGGGATCAGCCCCAGCATTTT. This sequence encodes CASSLITGRDQPQHF.

CDR3 bases: TGTGCCAGCAGCTTAAGGGCTAGCGGGGGGGCAGAGACCCAGTACTTC. This gives the protein CASSLRASGGAETQYF. The chain couples TRBV7-3 to TRBJ2-5, with 12 bases lining up with TRBD2. The CDR3 length is 16 residues. V was pared by 1 base and J by 4 bases, with 4 bases of the junction left unmatched. CDR1 SGHTA and CDR2 FQGTGA come from the germline V gene. Variable domain in full (rest from reference TRBV7-3 and TRBJ2-5): GAGVSQTPSNKVTEKGKYVELRCDPISGHTALYWYRQSLGQGPEFLIYFQGTGAADDSGLPNDRFFAVRPEGSVSTLKIQRTERGDSAVYLCASSLRASGGAETQYFGPGTRLLVL.

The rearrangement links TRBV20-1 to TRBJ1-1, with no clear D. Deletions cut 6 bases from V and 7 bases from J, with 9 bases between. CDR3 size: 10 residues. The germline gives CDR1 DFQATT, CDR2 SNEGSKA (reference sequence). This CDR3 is CSAPTFEAFF. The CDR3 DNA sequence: TGCAGTGCACCGACATTTGAAGCTTTCTTT.

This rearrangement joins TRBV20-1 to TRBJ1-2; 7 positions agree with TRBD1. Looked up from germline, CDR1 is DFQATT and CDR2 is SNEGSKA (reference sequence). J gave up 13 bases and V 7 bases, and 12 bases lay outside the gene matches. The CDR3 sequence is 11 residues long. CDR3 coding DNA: TGCAGTGTTCCCCGGGACAGTGTAGGCACCTTC. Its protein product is CSVPRDSVGTF.

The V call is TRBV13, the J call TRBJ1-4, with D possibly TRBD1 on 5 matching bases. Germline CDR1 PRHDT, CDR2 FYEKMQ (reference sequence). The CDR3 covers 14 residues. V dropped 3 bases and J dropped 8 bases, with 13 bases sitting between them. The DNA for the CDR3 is TGTGCCAGCAGCTTGGGGCGGCTTGAGGAAAAACTGTTTTTT. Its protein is CASSLGRLEEKLFF.

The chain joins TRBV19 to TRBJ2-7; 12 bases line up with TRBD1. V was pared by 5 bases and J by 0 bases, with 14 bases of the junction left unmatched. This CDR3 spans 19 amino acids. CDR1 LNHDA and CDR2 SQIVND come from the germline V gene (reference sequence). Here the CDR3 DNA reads TGTGCCAGTAGTCGTGACCTGGGGACAGGGGGCTATACCTCCTACGAGCAGTACTTC. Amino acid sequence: CASSRDLGTGGYTSYEQYF.

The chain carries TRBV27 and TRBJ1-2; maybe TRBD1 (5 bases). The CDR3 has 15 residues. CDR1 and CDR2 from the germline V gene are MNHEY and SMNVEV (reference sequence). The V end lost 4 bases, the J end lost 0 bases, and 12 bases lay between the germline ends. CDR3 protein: CASSSGHPANYGYTF. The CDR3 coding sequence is TGTGCCAGCAGTTCAGGACACCCAGCTAACTATGGCTACACCTTC.

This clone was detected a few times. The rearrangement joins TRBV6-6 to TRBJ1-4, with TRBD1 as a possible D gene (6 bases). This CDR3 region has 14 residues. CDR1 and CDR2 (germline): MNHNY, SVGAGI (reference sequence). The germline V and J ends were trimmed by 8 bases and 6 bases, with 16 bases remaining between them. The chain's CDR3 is CASQKRGRDEKLFF. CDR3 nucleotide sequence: TGTGCCAGCCAAAAAAGGGGGAGGGATGAAAAACTGTTTTTT.

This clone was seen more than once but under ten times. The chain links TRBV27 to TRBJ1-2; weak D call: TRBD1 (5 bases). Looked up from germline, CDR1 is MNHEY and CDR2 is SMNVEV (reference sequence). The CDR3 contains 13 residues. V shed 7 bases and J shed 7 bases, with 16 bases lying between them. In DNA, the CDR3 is TGTGCCAGCACCCCCCGGGGGGGAGGTGGCTACACCTTC. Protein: CASTPRGGGGYTF.

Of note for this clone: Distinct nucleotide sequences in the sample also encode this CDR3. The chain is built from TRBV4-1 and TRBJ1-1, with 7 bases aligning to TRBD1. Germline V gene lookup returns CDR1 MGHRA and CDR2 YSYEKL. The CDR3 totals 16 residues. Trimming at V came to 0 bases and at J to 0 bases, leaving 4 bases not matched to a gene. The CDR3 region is CASSQETGQLNTEAFF. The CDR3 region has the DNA TGCGCCAGCAGCCAAGAGACGGGACAGTTGAACACTGAAGCTTTCTTT.

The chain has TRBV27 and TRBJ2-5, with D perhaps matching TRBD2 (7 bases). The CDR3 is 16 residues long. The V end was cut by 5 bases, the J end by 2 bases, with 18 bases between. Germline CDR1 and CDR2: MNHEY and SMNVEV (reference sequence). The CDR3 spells CASSMWGAGEQETQYF. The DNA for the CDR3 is TGTGCCAGCAGTATGTGGGGGGCGGGGGAGCAAGAGACCCAGTACTTC.